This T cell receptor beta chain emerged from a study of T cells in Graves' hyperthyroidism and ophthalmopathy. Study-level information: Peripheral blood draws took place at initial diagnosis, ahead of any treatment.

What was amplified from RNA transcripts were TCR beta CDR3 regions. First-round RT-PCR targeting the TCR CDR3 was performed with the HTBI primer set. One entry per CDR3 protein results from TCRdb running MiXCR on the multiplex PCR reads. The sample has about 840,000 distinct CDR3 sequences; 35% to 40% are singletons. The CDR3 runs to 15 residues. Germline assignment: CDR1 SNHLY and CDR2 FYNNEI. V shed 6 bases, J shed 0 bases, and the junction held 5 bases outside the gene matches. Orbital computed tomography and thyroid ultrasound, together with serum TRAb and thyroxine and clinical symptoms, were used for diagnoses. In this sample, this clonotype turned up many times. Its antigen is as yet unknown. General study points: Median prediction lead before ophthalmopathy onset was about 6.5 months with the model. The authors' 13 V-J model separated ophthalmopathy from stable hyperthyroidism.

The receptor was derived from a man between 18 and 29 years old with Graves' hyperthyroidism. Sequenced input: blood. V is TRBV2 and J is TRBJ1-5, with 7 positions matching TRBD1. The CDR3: CASSPGTVSNQPQHF. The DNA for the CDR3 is TGTGCCAGCAGCCCTGGGACAGTTAGCAATCAGCCCCAGCATTTT.